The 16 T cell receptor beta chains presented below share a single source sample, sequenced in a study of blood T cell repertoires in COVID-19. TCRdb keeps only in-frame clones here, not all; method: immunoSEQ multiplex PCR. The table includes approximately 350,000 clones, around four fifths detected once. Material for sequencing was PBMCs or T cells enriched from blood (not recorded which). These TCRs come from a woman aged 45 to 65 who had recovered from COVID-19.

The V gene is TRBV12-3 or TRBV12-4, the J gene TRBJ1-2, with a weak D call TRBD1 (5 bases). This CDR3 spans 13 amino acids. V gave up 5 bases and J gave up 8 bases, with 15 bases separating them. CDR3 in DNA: TGTGCCAGCAGTCCACACAGGCCTCCGGGCTACACCTTC. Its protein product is CASSPHRPPGYTF.

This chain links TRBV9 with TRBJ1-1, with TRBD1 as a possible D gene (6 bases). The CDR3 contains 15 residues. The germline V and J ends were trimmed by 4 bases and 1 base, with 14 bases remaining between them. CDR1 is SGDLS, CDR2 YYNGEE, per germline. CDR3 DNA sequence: TGTGCCAGCAGCACCCGACAGGACCCGAACACTGAAGCTTTCTTT. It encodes CASSTRQDPNTEAFF.

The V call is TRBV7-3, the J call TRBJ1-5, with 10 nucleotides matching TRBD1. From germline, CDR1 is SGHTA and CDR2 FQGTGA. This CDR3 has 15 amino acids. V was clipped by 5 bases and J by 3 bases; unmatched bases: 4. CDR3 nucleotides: TGTGCCAGCAGCCCGACAGGGGGCTACAATCAGCCCCAGCATTTT. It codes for CASSPTGGYNQPQHF.

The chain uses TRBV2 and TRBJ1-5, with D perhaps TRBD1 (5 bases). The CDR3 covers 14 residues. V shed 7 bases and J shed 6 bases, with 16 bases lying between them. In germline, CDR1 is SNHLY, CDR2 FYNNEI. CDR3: CASKSRDSGQPQHF. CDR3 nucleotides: TGTGCCAGCAAATCCCGGGACTCCGGTCAGCCCCAGCATTTT.

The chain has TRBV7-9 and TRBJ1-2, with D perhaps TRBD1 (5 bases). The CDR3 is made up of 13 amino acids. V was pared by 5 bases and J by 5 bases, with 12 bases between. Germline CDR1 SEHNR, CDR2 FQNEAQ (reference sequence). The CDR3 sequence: CASSPDRSYGYTF. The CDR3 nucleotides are TGTGCCAGCAGCCCAGACAGATCGTATGGCTACACCTTC. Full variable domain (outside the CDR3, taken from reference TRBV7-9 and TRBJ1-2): DTGVSQNPRHKITKRGQNVTFRCDPISEHNRLYWYRQTLGQGPEFLTYFQNEAQLEKSRLLSDRFSAERPKGSFSTLEIQRTEQGDSAMYLCASSPDRSYGYTFGSGTRLTVV.

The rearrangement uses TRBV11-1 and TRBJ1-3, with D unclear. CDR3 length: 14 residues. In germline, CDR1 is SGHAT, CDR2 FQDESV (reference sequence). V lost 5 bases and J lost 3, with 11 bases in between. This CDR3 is CASSKRGFGNTIYF. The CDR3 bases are TGTGCCAGCAGCAAACGGGGTTTTGGAAACACCATATATTTT.

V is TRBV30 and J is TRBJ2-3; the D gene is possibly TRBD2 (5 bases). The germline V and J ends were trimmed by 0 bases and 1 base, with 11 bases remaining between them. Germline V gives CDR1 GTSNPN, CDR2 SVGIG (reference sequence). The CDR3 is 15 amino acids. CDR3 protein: CAWSVLGFGTDTQYF. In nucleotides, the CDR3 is TGTGCCTGGAGTGTACTAGGATTTGGCACAGATACGCAGTATTTT.

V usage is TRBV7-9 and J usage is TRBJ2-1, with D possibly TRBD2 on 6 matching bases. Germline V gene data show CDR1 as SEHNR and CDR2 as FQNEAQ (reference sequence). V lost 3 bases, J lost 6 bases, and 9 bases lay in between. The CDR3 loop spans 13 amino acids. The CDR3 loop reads CASSFGGANEQFF. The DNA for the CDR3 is TGTGCCAGCAGCTTTGGCGGGGCCAATGAGCAGTTCTTC.

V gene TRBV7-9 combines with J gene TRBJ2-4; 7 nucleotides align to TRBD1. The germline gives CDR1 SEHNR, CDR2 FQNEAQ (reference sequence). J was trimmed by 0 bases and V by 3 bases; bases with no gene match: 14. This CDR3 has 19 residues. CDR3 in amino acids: CASSFLLGGNIGAKNIQYF. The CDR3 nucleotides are TGTGCCAGCAGCTTCCTCTTAGGGGGCAACATTGGAGCCAAAAACATTCAGTACTTC.

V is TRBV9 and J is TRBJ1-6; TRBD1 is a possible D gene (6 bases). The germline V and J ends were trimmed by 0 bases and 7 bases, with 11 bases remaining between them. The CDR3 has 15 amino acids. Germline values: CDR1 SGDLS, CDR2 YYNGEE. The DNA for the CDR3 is TGTGCCAGCAGCGTAGAAGGACAGAGCAATTCACCCCTCCACTTT. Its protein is CASSVEGQSNSPLHF.

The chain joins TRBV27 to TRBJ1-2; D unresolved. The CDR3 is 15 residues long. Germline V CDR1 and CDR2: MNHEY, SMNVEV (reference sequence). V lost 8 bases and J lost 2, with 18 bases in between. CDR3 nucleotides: TGTGCCAGCCGAGGCAGTGTGAGCCCAAACTATGGCTACACCTTC. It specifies CASRGSVSPNYGYTF.

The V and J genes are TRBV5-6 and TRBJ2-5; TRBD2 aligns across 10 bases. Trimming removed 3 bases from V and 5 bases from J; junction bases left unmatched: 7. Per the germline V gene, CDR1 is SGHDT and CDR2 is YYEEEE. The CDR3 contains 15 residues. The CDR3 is CASSSYSGGWETQYF. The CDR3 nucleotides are TGTGCCAGCAGCTCATATAGCGGGGGGTGGGAGACCCAGTACTTC.

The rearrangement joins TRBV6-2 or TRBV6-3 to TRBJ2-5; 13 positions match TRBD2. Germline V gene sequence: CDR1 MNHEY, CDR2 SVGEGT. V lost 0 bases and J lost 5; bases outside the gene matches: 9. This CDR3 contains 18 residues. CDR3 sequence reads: CASSYSTSGGTGLETQYF. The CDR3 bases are TGTGCCAGCAGTTACTCGACTAGCGGGGGGACGGGGCTGGAGACCCAGTACTTC.

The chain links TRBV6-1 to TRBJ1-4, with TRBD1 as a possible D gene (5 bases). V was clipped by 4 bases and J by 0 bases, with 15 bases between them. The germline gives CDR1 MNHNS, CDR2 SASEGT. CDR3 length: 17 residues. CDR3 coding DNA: TGTGCCAGCAGTGTGGGGCAGGGAGGAGCAACTAATGAAAAACTGTTTTTT. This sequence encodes CASSVGQGGATNEKLFF.

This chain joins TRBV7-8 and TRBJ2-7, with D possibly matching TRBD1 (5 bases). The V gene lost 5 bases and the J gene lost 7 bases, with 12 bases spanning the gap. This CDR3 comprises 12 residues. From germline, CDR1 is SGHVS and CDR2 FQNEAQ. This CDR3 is CASSPGSREQYF. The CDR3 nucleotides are TGTGCCAGCAGCCCAGGGTCCCGGGAGCAGTACTTC.

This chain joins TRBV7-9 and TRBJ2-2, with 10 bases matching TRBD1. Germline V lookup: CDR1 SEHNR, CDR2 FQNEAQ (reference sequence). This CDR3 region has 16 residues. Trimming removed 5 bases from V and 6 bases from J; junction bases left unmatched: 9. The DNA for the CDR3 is TGTGCCAGCAGCGCCCGGGACAGGGGTCTTTCCGGGGAGCTGTTTTTT. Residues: CASSARDRGLSGELFF.